The source of this T cell receptor beta chain is a study of response to subunit inactivated influenza vaccine. Regarding the study as a whole: Seasonal influenza vaccination, on each occasion, was suggested by the authors to recruit few new T cells.

On this clonotype: Its target is unknown.

CDR1 and CDR2 (germline): SGHKS, YYEKEE (reference sequence). V was cut by 1 base and J by 1 base, with 14 bases left in between. This CDR3 comprises 16 residues. TCRdb redid the calling of the RT-PCR reads with MiXCR, one entry per CDR3 protein. The sample includes about 160,000 distinct CDR3 sequences, about 11% of them seen just once. Sequenced here: CD8+ T cells sorted from PBMCs, sampled 23 to 25 months after vaccination. The chain recombines TRBV5-5 with TRBJ2-5; D might be TRBD1 (6 bases). This TCR was recovered from a man between 45 and 75 years old who received an inactivated influenza vaccine. The CDR3 DNA reads TGTGCCAGCAGCTTGTTTAGGCAGGGGTTCCAAGAGACCCAGTACTTC. As protein: CASSLFRQGFQETQYF.